Listed below are T cell receptor beta chains from one sample, sequenced in a study of cytomegalovirus exposure and HLA in healthy donors. Sequencing was performed with immunoSEQ multiplex PCR; in TCRdb, only in-frame clones are kept and a portion is missing. The sample shows some 93,000 clones, roughly four fifths of them seen only once. Sequencing input: PBMCs. These receptors were taken from a man aged 50-59 years in good health and CMV-seronegative. Each CDR3 is given with its conserved first and last residue. A D gene is named only where the DNA matches it firmly. The size of a clone is reported for some rows only, either as once, few or many, or as a class for expanded clones.

j_call clone_size v_call d_call cdr3_nt cdr3_aa
TRBJ2-5 NA TRBV19 NA TGTGCCAGTAGCCGGGCGGGCGGGGCGAAAGAGACCCAGTACTTC CASSRAGGAKETQYF
TRBJ1-1 NA TRBV6-4 NA TGTGCCAGCAGTACGTTCGGGGGGCGCGATGTCCCTGAAGCTTTCTTT CASSTFGGRDVPEAFF
TRBJ2-1 NA TRBV7-6 NA TGTGCCAGCAGCCGGGGTAGCGCGGGTGAGCAGTTCTTC CASSRGSAGEQFF
TRBJ2-2 NA TRBV30 NA TGTGCCTGGAGTCGGCAGGGAGGTAGAGGGGAGCTGTTTTTT CAWSRQGGRGELFF
TRBJ2-6 few TRBV2 NA TGTGCCAGCGAGGAAGGACTCTGGGCCAACGTCCTGACTTTC CASEEGLWANVLTF
TRBJ1-2 NA TRBV4-2 NA TGTGCCAGCGGGGGGGCGGGCTATGGCTACACCTTC CASGGAGYGYTF
TRBJ2-2 NA TRBV11-2 NA TGTGCCAGCAGCTTGGGGACATCCGCCGGGGAGCTGTTTTTT CASSLGTSAGELFF
TRBJ2-4 NA TRBV4-3 TRBD2 TGCGCCAGCGCAGAGGGACTAGCGGGAAGAAACATTCAGTACTTC CASAEGLAGRNIQYF
TRBJ1-4 few TRBV28 TRBD1 TGTGCCCTGGGACAGTTGGATGAAAAACTGTTTTTT CALGQLDEKLFF
TRBJ2-3 NA TRBV5-4 TRBD2 TGTGCCAGCAGCGTCTTAGCGGGAGGGTTCACAGATACGCAGTATTTT CASSVLAGGFTDTQYF
TRBJ1-2 NA TRBV7-2 TRBD1 TGTGCCAGCAGCTACGGGGGACAGGGAAACTATGGCTACACCTTC CASSYGGQGNYGYTF
TRBJ1-5 NA TRBV5-6 NA TGTGCCAGCAGCTTGGGACTAGCGGTTAGCACAGATACGCAGCATTTT CASSLGLAVSTDTQHF
TRBJ2-7 NA TRBV19 TRBD2 TGTGCCAGTAAGGCTAGCGGGAGCCACGAGCAGTACTTC CASKASGSHEQYF
TRBJ2-3 NA TRBV6-1 NA TGTGCCAGCAGTAAAGGTTTATCCACAGATACGCAGTATTTT CASSKGLSTDTQYF
TRBJ2-7 NA TRBV11-2 TRBD1 TGTGCCAGCAGCACAGCCCGGGACAGGAGCTCCTACGAGCAGTACTTC CASSTARDRSSYEQYF